The 23 T cell receptor beta chains in this list originate from one sample, sequenced in a study of identical twins. TCRdb redid the calling of the 5' RACE reads with MiXCR, one entry per CDR3 protein. Here the sample spans roughly 750,000 distinct CDR3 sequences, around 20% being singletons. This same sample was also taken into another study, of T cells expressing NK-cell markers.

Sequenced input: PBMCs. These TCRs come from a woman in her late teens or twenties in good health.

Ten or more counts support this clonotype. The V call is TRBV2, the J call TRBJ2-3; a weak D match, TRBD1 (5 bases). The CDR3 covers 14 residues. Trimming cost V 6 bases and J 6 bases, with 16 bases left between them. Germline CDR1 and CDR2: SNHLY and FYNNEI. The CDR3 spells CASSSTTEWDTQYF. CDR3 in DNA: TGTGCCAGCAGCTCGACGACAGAATGGGATACGCAGTATTTT.

This clonotype was observed many times. This chain uses TRBV5-6 with TRBJ2-3; the match to TRBD2 covers 10 bases. There are 16 residues in the CDR3. Trimming cost V 0 bases and J 4 bases; bases outside gene matches: 5. Germline V gene data show CDR1 as SGHDT and CDR2 as YYEEEE. The chain's CDR3 is CASSLGLAGVADTQYF. CDR3 in DNA: TGTGCCAGCAGCTTGGGGCTAGCGGGAGTAGCAGATACGCAGTATTTT.

CDR3 nucleotide sequence: TGTGCCAGCCATTTAGCCCGCACCAGCGAAGGTGGTGAGCAGTTCTTC. Its protein is CASHLARTSEGGEQFF. The chain uses TRBV7-9 and TRBJ2-1, with D uncertain. This CDR3 has 16 residues. The germline gives CDR1 SEHNR, CDR2 FQNEAQ (reference sequence). V lost 8 bases to trimming and J lost 9 bases, with 26 bases between them.

This clonotype was seen many times. The rearrangement links TRBV4-3 to TRBJ2-5, with 7 bases that match TRBD2. There are 14 residues in the CDR3. V was pared by 0 bases and J by 5 bases, with 3 bases of the junction left unmatched. CDR1 is LGHNA and CDR2 is YSLEER in the germline V gene. CDR3 coding DNA: TGCGCCAGCAGCCAAGATCTAGCGGCCGAGACCCAGTACTTC. Translating it yields CASSQDLAAETQYF.

This clonotype occurred a few times. The CDR3 protein is CATRGGMDPDTQYF. DNA for the CDR3: TGTGCCACCCGGGGGGGCATGGATCCAGATACGCAGTATTTT. V gene TRBV15 combines with J gene TRBJ2-3; 8 nucleotides line up with TRBD2. This CDR3 has 14 amino acids. The V gene end was trimmed by 8 bases and the J gene end by 4 bases; junction bases not matched to a gene: 8. Germline V gene data show CDR1 as LNHNV and CDR2 as YYDKDF (reference sequence).

The chain couples TRBV20-1 to TRBJ1-2, with D possibly TRBD1 on 5 matching bases. Germline V CDR1 and CDR2: DFQATT, SNEGSKA (reference sequence). Trimming removed 5 bases from V and 8 bases from J, with 12 bases in between. This CDR3 has 11 amino acids. CDR3 coding DNA: TGCAGTGCTTGGATTTGGGGGGGCTACACCTTC. Encoded protein: CSAWIWGGYTF.

CDR3: CASSLQGAANEKLFF. The CDR3 bases are TGTGCCAGCAGCCTCCAGGGGGCGGCTAATGAAAAACTGTTTTTT. This chain connects TRBV5-5 to TRBJ1-4, with 8 bases aligning to TRBD1. The CDR3 sequence is 15 residues long. CDR1 SGHKS and CDR2 YYEKEE come from the germline V gene (reference sequence). Losses at the gene ends were 4 bases for V and 3 bases for J; bases not matched to a gene: 5.

V usage is TRBV4-3 and J usage is TRBJ2-1; 11 nucleotides agree with TRBD2. V shed 4 bases and J 1 base; nucleotides not matched to a gene: 6. The CDR3 contains 17 residues. The V gene's germline CDR1 is LGHNA and CDR2 YSLEER. The CDR3 loop is CASSRWTSGSSYNEQFF. The CDR3, as DNA: TGCGCCAGCAGCCGCTGGACTAGCGGGTCTTCCTACAATGAGCAGTTCTTC.

A few counts support this clonotype. The rearrangement links TRBV20-1 to TRBJ1-5, with D tentatively TRBD1 (5 bases). The CDR3 is made up of 14 amino acids. Deletions cut 0 bases from V and 7 bases from J, with 13 bases between. Germline loops: CDR1 DFQATT, CDR2 SNEGSKA (reference sequence). DNA for the CDR3: TGCAGTGCTAGAGATATGCAGGGCGTGCAGCCCCAGCATTTT. Residues: CSARDMQGVQPQHF.

The chain is built from TRBV5-1 and TRBJ2-2; 9 bases map to TRBD1. The V and J ends lost 3 bases and 7 bases, in that order; junction bases with no gene match: 13. The CDR3 is 17 amino acids. Germline CDR1 is SGHRS and CDR2 is YFSETQ. The CDR3 coding sequence is TGCGCCAGCAGCTCGGCCCCTTTAACAGGGGGCGGCGGGGAGCTGTTTTTT. This codes for CASSSAPLTGGGGELFF.

This clonotype was seen at least ten times. The chain combines TRBV5-1 with TRBJ2-1; TRBD2 matches at 8 bases. This CDR3 has 15 amino acids. Looked up from germline, CDR1 is SGHRS and CDR2 is YFSETQ. V shed 3 bases and J 4 bases; nucleotides not matched to a gene: 6. CDR3 in DNA: TGCGCCAGCAGCTCGGGAGGGCGAGGATACAATGAGCAGTTCTTC. This codes for CASSSGGRGYNEQFF.

This clonotype turned up a few times. This chain uses TRBV5-1 with TRBJ2-3; 15 nucleotides agree with TRBD2. Germline assignment: CDR1 SGHRS and CDR2 YFSETQ. This CDR3 has 19 residues. V lost 2 bases and J lost 2; bases outside the gene matches: 9. As DNA, the CDR3 is TGCGCCAGCAGCTTTCGGACTAGCGGGAGGGTCCTCCTCACAGATACGCAGTATTTT. Translation gives CASSFRTSGRVLLTDTQYF.

The gene calls are TRBV5-1 and TRBJ1-2; D remains unclear. V shed 5 bases and J shed 1 base, with 12 bases lying between them. This CDR3 region has 14 residues. CDR1 and CDR2 from the germline V gene are SGHRS and YFSETQ. The CDR3 loop is CASRTDGINYGYTF. The CDR3 DNA sequence: TGCGCCAGCAGGACGGACGGGATTAACTATGGCTACACCTTC.

A few counts support this clonotype. The genes are TRBV18 and TRBJ2-1; 7 nucleotides match TRBD2. The ends lost 2 bases at V and 3 bases at J; junction bases unmatched: 4. Per germline, CDR1 KGHSH and CDR2 LQKENI. This CDR3 has 15 amino acids. CDR3 in amino acids: CASSPERGRYNEQFF. CDR3 DNA: TGTGCCAGCTCACCAGAGCGGGGACGCTACAATGAGCAGTTCTTC.

This clonotype was seen a single time. V and J are TRBV9 and TRBJ2-3; 11 bases are a match to TRBD2. Germline V gives CDR1 SGDLS, CDR2 YYNGEE. Losses at the gene ends were 0 bases for V and 4 bases for J; bases not matched to a gene: 10. The CDR3 has 18 residues. In nucleotides, the CDR3 is TGTGCCAGCAGCGTAGCACCCCTCCTAGCGGGAGGCCCAGATACGCAGTATTTT. Amino acid sequence: CASSVAPLLAGGPDTQYF. Together with reference TRBV9 and TRBJ2-3, the CDR3 gives the full variable domain: DSGVTQTPKHLITATGQRVTLRCSPRSGDLSVYWYQQSLDQGLQFLIQYYNGEERAKGNILERFSAQQFPDLHSELNLSSLELGDSALYFCASSVAPLLAGGPDTQYFGPGTRLTVL.

This clonotype was found many times. The chain is built from TRBV27 and TRBJ1-4; D unclear. Germline values: CDR1 MNHEY, CDR2 SMNVEV (reference sequence). Trimming took off 6 bases at V and 4 bases at J, with 12 bases between the two ends. The CDR3 consists of 14 residues. The CDR3 protein is CASRPPSGNEKLFF. Here the CDR3 DNA reads TGTGCCAGCAGACCCCCGTCCGGTAATGAAAAACTGTTTTTT.

J is TRBJ2-7 and V is TRBV5-1; D may be TRBD1 or TRBD2 (5 bases each). CDR1 and CDR2 (germline): SGHRS, YFSETQ. This CDR3 comprises 14 residues. Deletions cut 0 bases from V and 5 bases from J, with 12 bases between. The DNA for the CDR3 is TGCGCCAGCAGCTTGGTTGGTGGGGGAGACGAGCAGTACTTC. Protein sequence: CASSLVGGGDEQYF.

This clonotype was seen a handful of times. The chain has TRBV12-3 or TRBV12-4 and TRBJ2-7, with 7 nucleotides matching TRBD1. The trim removed 4 bases at V and 8 bases at J, leaving 5 bases unmatched. The CDR3 length is 12 residues. CDR3 sequence reads: CASSYRGLKQYF. The CDR3, as DNA: TGTGCCAGCAGTTACAGGGGCCTAAAGCAGTACTTC.

This clonotype has just a few counts. This sequence joins TRBV6-5 and TRBJ1-1, with a possible D match to TRBD1 (5 bases). Germline V CDR1 and CDR2: MNHEY, SVGAGI. The CDR3 has 13 residues. V gave up 2 bases and J gave up 8 bases, with 12 bases separating them. Here the CDR3 reads CASSYGGQSEAFF. CDR3 nucleotides: TGTGCCAGCAGTTACGGGGGTCAATCCGAAGCTTTCTTT.

This clonotype was counted between two and nine times. This chain uses TRBV29-1 with TRBJ1-1; D call uncertain. The CDR3 is 12 residues long. Germline-derived CDR1 and CDR2 are SQVTM and ANQGSEA. V shed 2 bases and J shed 1 base, with 5 bases lying between them. CDR3 sequence: CSVELPNTEAFF. The CDR3 nucleotides read TGCAGCGTTGAACTCCCGAACACTGAAGCTTTCTTT.

The chain combines TRBV5-1 with TRBJ2-7; 12 positions agree with TRBD1. V trimming: 3 bases; J trimming: 8 bases; junction bases outside the gene matches: 9. The CDR3 runs 15 residues. CDR1 is SGHRS and CDR2 is YFSETQ in the germline V gene. The CDR3 region is CASSSSGTGGDQQYF. The DNA for the CDR3 is TGCGCCAGCAGCTCCTCGGGGACAGGGGGCGATCAGCAGTACTTC.

The rearrangement joins TRBV15 to TRBJ2-1; 15 bases match TRBD2. V shed 7 bases and J 4 bases; nucleotides not matched to a gene: 2. Germline CDR1 is LNHNV and CDR2 is YYDKDF (reference sequence). The CDR3 sequence is 15 residues long. The CDR3 protein is CATKGLAGGYNEQFF. The CDR3 coding sequence is TGTGCCACCAAGGGACTAGCGGGAGGATACAATGAGCAGTTCTTC.

This clonotype was picked up a small number of times. The rearrangement joins TRBV15 to TRBJ1-2; D call uncertain. Trimming took off 4 bases at V and 0 bases at J, with 6 bases between the two ends. Germline V gives CDR1 LNHNV, CDR2 YYDKDF (reference sequence). This CDR3 is built from 13 residues. The CDR3 DNA sequence: TGTGCCACCAGCAAAGTAGCTAACTATGGCTACACCTTC. This codes for CATSKVANYGYTF.